This T cell receptor beta chain was recovered during a study of identical twins. Template switching supplied a universal primer site; unique molecular identifiers were carried on the cDNA. TCRdb reprocessed the 5' RACE reads with MiXCR, giving one entry per CDR3 protein. The sample shows 200,000 to 300,000 distinct CDR3 sequences, over 9.5% of them seen only once. Study-wide points: Cord blood's abundant beta clonotypes had fewer insertions, unlike memory repertoires. Conclusions were based on cross-sectional statistical analysis, without following the same donors. Less excess twin sharing appeared in beta out-of-frame sequences.

This clonotype was counted many times. Antigen specificity is unknown. The V gene end was trimmed by 4 bases and the J gene end by 4 bases; junction bases not matched to a gene: 0. CDR1 is SQVTM and CDR2 is ANQGSEA in the germline V gene. This CDR3 is 11 amino acids long. The chain has TRBV29-1 and TRBJ2-7; 8 bases match TRBD1. Material: memory T cells sorted from blood. This TCR was sampled from a man aged 45 to 65 in good health. In nucleotides, the CDR3 is TGCAGCGTTGGGACAGGGTACGAGCAGTACTTC. Residues: CSVGTGYEQYF.